Below are 21 T cell receptor beta chains sequenced from a single sample in a study of shared clonotypes between healthy human individuals. TCRdb keeps only in-frame clones here, not all; method: immunoSEQ multiplex PCR. The sample holds approximately 1.4 million clones, 95% to 99% seen once. The sample consisted of naive CD4+ T cells sorted from blood. Subset given: CD45RA+ positively selected. The origin of the receptors is a man aged 25 to 40 in good health.

The chain carries TRBV11-2 and TRBJ1-5, with D possibly matching TRBD1 (5 bases). Germline CDR1 SGHAT, CDR2 FQNNGV. This CDR3 is 13 amino acids long. Trimming took off 5 bases at V and 4 bases at J, with 9 bases between the two ends. CDR3 sequence: CASSPPGNQPQHF. The CDR3 DNA is TGTGCCAGCAGCCCCCCAGGGAATCAGCCCCAGCATTTT.

The chain is built from TRBV10-2 and TRBJ2-1, with a weak D call TRBD2 (6 bases). V lost 6 bases and J 4 bases, leaving 13 bases between the germline ends. The CDR3 is 14 amino acids. CDR1 is WSHSY and CDR2 is SAAADI in the germline V gene. CDR3 residues: CASRGIGTYNEQFF. Written as DNA, the CDR3 is TGCGCCAGCAGGGGAATCGGGACTTACAATGAGCAGTTCTTC.

The chain combines TRBV10-3 with TRBJ2-2; D ambiguous. The V and J ends lost 10 bases and 1 base respectively, with 13 bases between them. This CDR3 comprises 14 residues. The V gene's germline CDR1 is ENHRY and CDR2 SYGVKD. CDR3 residues: CASTIQLNTGELFF. CDR3 sequence (DNA): TGTGCCAGCACTATCCAGCTGAACACCGGGGAGCTGTTTTTT.

This rearrangement joins TRBV5-5 to TRBJ2-7, with a weak D call TRBD1 (5 bases). The CDR3 has 14 amino acids. Trimming removed 6 bases at V and 3 bases at J, with 16 bases between. Germline assignment: CDR1 SGHKS and CDR2 YYEKEE (reference sequence). The CDR3 sequence is CASTTLQGNYEQYF. The CDR3 DNA reads TGTGCCAGCACTACCCTCCAGGGAAACTACGAGCAGTACTTC. Together with reference TRBV5-5 and TRBJ2-7, the CDR3 gives the full variable domain: DAGVTQSPTHLIKTRGQQVTLRCSPISGHKSVSWYQQVLGQGPQFIFQYYEKEERGRGNFPDRFSARQFPNYSSELNVNALLLGDSALYLCASTTLQGNYEQYFGPGTRLTVT.

The chain joins TRBV28 to TRBJ1-1, with 8 bases that match TRBD1. The CDR3 sequence is 16 residues long. V dropped 7 bases and J dropped 1; count of bases not matched to a gene: 11. Germline CDR1 MDHEN, CDR2 SYDVKM. CDR3 sequence: CASINDRGEGNTEAFF. CDR3 nucleotides: TGTGCCAGCATTAACGACAGGGGAGAAGGGAACACTGAAGCTTTCTTT.

The chain links TRBV9 to TRBJ1-2; no definite D call. The V end lost 3 bases, the J end lost 4 bases, and 13 bases lay between the germline ends. CDR3 length equals 14 residues. CDR1 and CDR2 from the germline V gene are SGDLS and YYNGEE. Written as DNA, the CDR3 is TGTGCCAGCAGCGCCCTGACGGCGTCCTATGGCTACACCTTC. Its translation is CASSALTASYGYTF.

This chain connects TRBV19 to TRBJ1-2; D not certain. V lost 0 bases to trimming and J lost 2 bases, with 7 bases between them. Germline CDR1 LNHDA, CDR2 SQIVND (reference sequence). The CDR3 runs to 14 residues. CDR3 region: CASSIDGKNYGYTF. CDR3 DNA sequence: TGTGCCAGTAGTATAGACGGGAAGAACTATGGCTACACCTTC.

This chain connects TRBV2 to TRBJ2-1; TRBD1 matches 7 bases. The CDR3 covers 15 residues. J was trimmed by 7 bases and V by 6 bases; bases with no gene match: 12. CDR1 SNHLY and CDR2 FYNNEI come from the germline V gene. The CDR3 nucleotides are TGTGCCAGCAGGAACCGACAGGGATACGGGAATGAGCAGTTCTTC. Residues: CASRNRQGYGNEQFF.

This chain connects TRBV9 to TRBJ2-1, with D hard to call. The CDR3 runs to 13 residues. From germline, CDR1 is SGDLS and CDR2 YYNGEE. V was clipped by 4 bases and J by 10 bases, with 15 bases between them. The CDR3, as DNA: TGTGCCAGCAGCCCGACTGGGCGAGGAGAGCAGTTCTTC. It specifies CASSPTGRGEQFF.

The chain employs TRBV7-2 and TRBJ1-2; the match to TRBD1 covers 8 bases. The CDR3 is 14 residues long. V lost 1 base to trimming and J lost 6 bases; unmatched junction nucleotides: 4. The V gene's germline CDR1 is SGHTA and CDR2 FQGNSA. CDR3 loop: CASSLGTGWDGYTF. In DNA, the CDR3 is TGTGCCAGCAGCTTAGGGACAGGGTGGGATGGCTACACCTTC.

On this clone: One end of the junction is discordant with germline, which a read error may explain. The rearrangement links TRBV5-4 to TRBJ1-3; 8 bases fit TRBD1. The length of the CDR3 is 16 residues. Germline V lookup: CDR1 SGHNT, CDR2 YYREEE (reference sequence). CDR3 DNA sequence: TGCGCCAGCAGCCAACAACAGGGGGACTCTGGAAACACCATATATTTT. Translation: CASSQQQGDSGNTIYF.

J is TRBJ2-5 and V is TRBV6-6; the D call may be TRBD1 or TRBD2 (5 bases each). The CDR3 runs to 16 residues. V lost 6 bases, J lost 2 bases, and 19 bases lay in between. Germline-derived CDR1 and CDR2 are MNHNY and SVGAGI (reference sequence). The CDR3 loop is CASSPRPGREQETQYF. In DNA form, the CDR3 reads TGTGCCAGCAGCCCCCGGCCGGGACGGGAACAAGAGACCCAGTACTTC.

This chain joins TRBV7-9 and TRBJ1-2; D ambiguous. Per the germline V gene, CDR1 is SEHNR and CDR2 is FQNEAQ (reference sequence). V lost 0 bases and J lost 6, with 11 bases in between. This CDR3 region has 14 residues. The CDR3 DNA follows: TGTGCCAGCAGCTTAGCGCGTGGTGGGGATGGCTACACCTTC. Protein product: CASSLARGGDGYTF.

J is TRBJ2-2 and V is TRBV11-3; D tentatively reads TRBD1 or TRBD2 (5 bases each). This CDR3 spans 16 amino acids. The germline CDR1 and CDR2 sequences are SGHNT and YENEEA. V was pared by 5 bases and J by 6 bases, with 19 bases between. CDR3 residues: CASSGPWLGTAGELFF. The DNA of the CDR3 is TGTGCCAGCAGCGGGCCGTGGTTGGGGACGGCCGGGGAGCTGTTTTTT. The complete variable domain, with remaining parts taken from reference TRBV11-3 and TRBJ2-2, reads EAGVVQSPRYKIIEKKQPVAFWCNPISGHNTLYWYLQNLGQGPELLIRYENEEAVDDSQLPKDRFSAERLKGVDSTLKIQPAELGDSAVYLCASSGPWLGTAGELFFGEGSRLTVL.

V gene TRBV7-2 combines with J gene TRBJ2-1; 8 bases line up with TRBD2. The CDR3 covers 16 residues. With 2 bases clipped from V and 6 bases from J, the junction kept 9 bases outside the gene matches. Germline-derived CDR1 and CDR2 are SGHTA and FQGNSA. DNA of the CDR3: TGTGCCAGCAGCTTATGGAGAAGCGGGAGTGGCAATGAGCAGTTCTTC. Its protein product is CASSLWRSGSGNEQFF.

V usage is TRBV27 and J usage is TRBJ1-2; TRBD1 is a possible D gene (5 bases). V was pared by 3 bases and J by 4 bases, with 15 bases between. This CDR3 is 15 amino acids long. From germline, CDR1 is MNHEY and CDR2 SMNVEV (reference sequence). CDR3 loop: CASSFSTGAGYGYTF. The CDR3, as DNA: TGTGCCAGCAGTTTCTCCACCGGGGCGGGCTATGGCTACACCTTC.

The chain couples TRBV28 to TRBJ2-1; a weak D match, TRBD2 (5 bases). V was clipped by 7 bases and J by 4 bases, with 8 bases between them. The CDR3 is 12 residues long. CDR1 and CDR2 (germline): MDHEN, SYDVKM. The CDR3 DNA reads as TGTGCCAGCACGACTACTTACAATGAGCAGTTCTTC. As protein: CASTTTYNEQFF.

The gene calls are TRBV2 and TRBJ2-5, with 7 bases identical to TRBD1. This CDR3 contains 15 residues. V lost 5 bases, J lost 5 bases, and 11 bases stayed unmatched. The V gene's germline CDR1 is SNHLY and CDR2 FYNNEI. Here the CDR3 DNA reads TGTGCCAGCAGTCAATACAGGGGTCTGGGTGAGACCCAGTACTTC. Its translation is CASSQYRGLGETQYF.

CDR3 DNA: TGTGCCAGCAGTCGGACAGGGGAGCTATACGAGCAGTACTTC. Translating gives CASSRTGELYEQYF. The genes are TRBV11-3 and TRBJ2-7, with 9 positions matching TRBD1. This CDR3 is built from 14 residues. Per the germline V gene, CDR1 is SGHNT and CDR2 is YENEEA. The V gene end was trimmed by 6 bases and the J gene end by 4 bases; junction bases not matched to a gene: 7.

The genes are TRBV6-1 and TRBJ2-5, with D maybe TRBD2 (6 bases). CDR3 length equals 14 residues. Germline assignment: CDR1 MNHNS and CDR2 SASEGT. Trimming shortened V by 7 bases and J by 3 bases, and 15 bases separated the two germline ends. CDR3 in amino acids: CASTQPGVEETQYF. Here the CDR3 DNA reads TGTGCCAGCACCCAGCCGGGAGTAGAAGAGACCCAGTACTTC.

The chain links TRBV5-1 to TRBJ2-1, with 7 positions matching TRBD2. There are 15 residues in the CDR3. J lost 5 bases, V lost 4 bases, and 9 bases had no gene match. CDR1 is SGHRS, CDR2 YFSETQ, per germline. The CDR3 sequence: CASSPRGGADNEQFF. In DNA form, the CDR3 reads TGCGCCAGCAGCCCTCGCGGGGGAGCGGACAATGAGCAGTTCTTC.